This T cell receptor beta chain was profiled in a study of blood T cell repertoires in COVID-19. The age range of participants was 18 to 89 years, with residence in under 25 US areas. Participants reported their clinical history, and cohort assignment relied on those reports. Germline V gives CDR1 SGHRS, CDR2 YFSETQ. This CDR3 comprises 14 residues. Between the trimmed V and J ends, which lost 0 bases and 2 bases, there was a span of 9 bases. In the study's own analysis: How many nucleated cells were present was estimated from reference gene primer amplification. Here immunoSEQ multiplex PCR was the method, and the copy in TCRdb shows in-frame clones only, minus some. V, J and clone size reflect that table, while D and trimming were determined from the DNA. Of over 200,000 clones in the sample, around 88% were seen once.

This chain links TRBV5-1 with TRBJ2-7; a weak D match, TRBD1 (5 bases). The sequencing input was PBMCs or T cells enriched from blood (not recorded which). The source of this sequence is a woman aged 40 to 50 with acute COVID-19. The CDR3 loop reads CASSLVPGPYEQYF. DNA of the CDR3: TGCGCCAGCAGCTTGGTTCCAGGGCCCTACGAGCAGTACTTC.